This is a list of T cell receptor beta chains from one sample in a study of T cells of healthy individuals. TCRdb used MiXCR to reprocess the 5' RACE reads, holding one entry per CDR3 protein. The sample records approximately 50,000 distinct CDR3 sequences, under 15% being singletons. The source is a human donor in good health. Each CDR3 is given without its conserved first and last residue. Fields, in order: J gene, D gene, V gene, clone size, CDR3 protein. The D gene is left open where the match is weak. Only some rows state a clone size, as once, few, many or a class for expanded clones.

TRBJ2-7,-,TRBV7-6,few,ASSFWREEVREQY
TRBJ2-7,TRBD1,TRBV5-1,few,ASSLGTGGYEQY
TRBJ2-7,TRBD1,TRBV29-1,many,SVGTGFLGLDEQY
TRBJ2-6,-,TRBV6-4,many,ASSDKHSGANVLT
TRBJ2-3,-,TRBV7-3,few,ASSLGVPPDTQY
TRBJ1-3,-,TRBV7-9,few,ASSSRGLSGGNTIY
TRBJ2-4,-,TRBV5-1,-,ASSGEGAKNIQY
TRBJ1-5,-,TRBV7-2,few,ASSSYNQPQH
TRBJ1-1,-,TRBV30,few,AWTPTELGLGTEAF
TRBJ2-2,-,TRBV29-1,-,SAATVGGVGTGELF
TRBJ2-3,-,TRBV7-2,-,ASSFSRSTDTQY
TRBJ1-1,TRBD1,TRBV5-5,few,ASDRDRGNEAF
TRBJ1-2,-,TRBV29-1,many,SVDPGDSGYT
TRBJ2-7,-,TRBV14,-,ASSKGNSYEQY
TRBJ2-7,-,TRBV5-1,-,ASSIGGAVGYEQY
TRBJ1-1,-,TRBV28,-,ASSPQGLRTEAF
TRBJ1-5,-,TRBV2,many,ASSEASGLPQH
TRBJ1-1,TRBD1,TRBV5-6,many,ASSMGQGATEAF
TRBJ2-1,-,TRBV21-1,few,ASSKVYENEQF
TRBJ2-1,-,TRBV10-3,many,AIRGGGSNEQF
TRBJ2-3,-,TRBV14,-,ASSQDLRRLTDTQY
TRBJ1-2,TRBD1,TRBV27,-,ASSTGGYGYT
TRBJ2-2,TRBD2,TRBV10-2,many,ASSGTSRTGELF
TRBJ1-1,TRBD1,TRBV5-8,many,ASSFRAGGHTEAF
TRBJ1-6,TRBD1,TRBV20-1,many,SASEDRGLSPLH
TRBJ1-2,-,TRBV29-1,many,SVEDGGFRAYGYT